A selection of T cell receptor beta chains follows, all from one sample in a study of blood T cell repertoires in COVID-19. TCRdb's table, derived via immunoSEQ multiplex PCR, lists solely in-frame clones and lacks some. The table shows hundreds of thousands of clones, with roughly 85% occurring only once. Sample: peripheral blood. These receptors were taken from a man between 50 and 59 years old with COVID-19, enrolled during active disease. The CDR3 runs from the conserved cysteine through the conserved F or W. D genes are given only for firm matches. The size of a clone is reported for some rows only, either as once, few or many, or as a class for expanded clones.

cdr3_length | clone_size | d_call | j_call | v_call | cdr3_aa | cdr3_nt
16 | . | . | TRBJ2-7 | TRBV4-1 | CASSQDLGRQPYEQYF | TGCGCCAGCAGCCAAGATCTAGGCCGACAGCCCTACGAGCAGTACTTC
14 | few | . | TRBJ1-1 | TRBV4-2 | CASSQDAVNTEAFF | TGTGCCAGCAGCCAAGATGCAGTGAACACTGAAGCTTTCTTT
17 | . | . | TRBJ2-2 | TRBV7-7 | CASSSSRVAINTGELFF | TGTGCTAGCAGCTCTTCGCGGGTGGCAATAAACACCGGGGAGCTGTTTTTT
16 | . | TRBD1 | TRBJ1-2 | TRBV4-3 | CASSLGQGGPIYGYTF | TGCGCCAGCAGCCTAGGACAGGGAGGGCCCATCTATGGCTACACCTTC
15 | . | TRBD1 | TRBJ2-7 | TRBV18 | CASSPSSGGPYEQYF | TGTGCCAGCTCACCATCATCAGGGGGACCCTACGAGCAGTACTTC
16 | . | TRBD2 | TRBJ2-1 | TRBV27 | CASSWLAGTSYNEQFF | TGTGCCAGCAGTTGGTTAGCGGGGACCTCCTACAATGAGCAGTTCTTC
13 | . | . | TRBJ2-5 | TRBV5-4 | CASSFRDQETQYF | TGTGCCAGCAGTTTTCGAGACCAAGAGACCCAGTACTTC
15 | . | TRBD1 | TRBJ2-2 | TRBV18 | CASSQNTGDTGELFF | TGTGCCAGCTCACAGAACACAGGGGACACCGGGGAGCTGTTTTTT
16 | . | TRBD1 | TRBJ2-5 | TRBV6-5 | CASSYSPQGAGETQYF | TGTGCCAGCAGTTACTCCCCTCAGGGGGCCGGTGAGACCCAGTACTTC
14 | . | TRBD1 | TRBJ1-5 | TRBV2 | CASRTETGPQPQHF | TGTGCCAGCAGGACTGAGACAGGGCCCCAGCCCCAGCATTTT
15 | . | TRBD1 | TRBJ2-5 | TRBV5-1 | CASSSQGALQETQYF | TGCGCCAGCAGCTCCCAGGGGGCCCTTCAAGAGACCCAGTACTTC
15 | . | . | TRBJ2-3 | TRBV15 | CATSRTNRGTDTQYF | TGTGCCACCAGCAGAACAAACAGGGGCACAGATACGCAGTATTTT
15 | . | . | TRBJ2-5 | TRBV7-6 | CASSRDWGFVETQYF | TGTGCCAGCAGCAGGGACTGGGGGTTCGTCGAGACCCAGTACTTC
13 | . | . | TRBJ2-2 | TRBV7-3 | CASSPNRDGELFF | TGTGCCAGCAGCCCCAACCGGGACGGGGAGCTGTTTTTT
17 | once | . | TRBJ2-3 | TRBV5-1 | CASSFRRVAESTDTQYF | TGCGCCAGCAGCTTCCGTCGCGTAGCGGAAAGCACAGATACGCAGTATTTT
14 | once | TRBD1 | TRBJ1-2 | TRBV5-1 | CASQGTGGSYGYTF | TGCGCCAGTCAAGGGACAGGGGGCAGCTATGGCTACACCTTC
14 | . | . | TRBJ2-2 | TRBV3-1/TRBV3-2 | CASTRQTNTGELFF | TGTGCCAGCACACGACAGACTAACACCGGGGAGCTGTTTTTT
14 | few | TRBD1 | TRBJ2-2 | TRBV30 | CAWSHYRGRRELFF | TGTGCCTGGAGTCATTACAGGGGGCGCCGGGAGCTGTTTTTT
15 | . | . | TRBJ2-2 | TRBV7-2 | CASSPLGQSTGELFF | TGTGCCAGCAGCCCCCTCGGACAGAGTACCGGGGAGCTGTTTTTT
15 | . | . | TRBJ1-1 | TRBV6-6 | CASSPLSRGNTEAFF | TGTGCCAGCAGTCCCCTCAGCAGGGGGAACACTGAAGCTTTCTTT
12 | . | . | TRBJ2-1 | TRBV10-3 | CAITETGGEQFF | TGTGCCATCACCGAAACCGGTGGTGAGCAGTTCTTC
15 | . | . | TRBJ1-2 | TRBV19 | CASSRNEAANYGYTF | TGTGCCAGTAGTAGGAATGAGGCCGCTAACTATGGCTACACCTTC
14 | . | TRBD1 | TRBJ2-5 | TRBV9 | CASSFQGAQETQYF | TGTGCCAGCTCTTTCCAGGGGGCCCAAGAGACCCAGTACTTC
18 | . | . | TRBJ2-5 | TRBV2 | CASRPGVIVVLMKETQYF | TGTGCCAGCAGGCCGGGGGTTATAGTGGTCCTGATGAAAGAGACCCAGTACTTC
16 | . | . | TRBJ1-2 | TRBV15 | CATSRDRPGSNYGYTF | TGTGCCACCAGCAGAGATCGTCCAGGATCTAACTATGGCTACACCTTC
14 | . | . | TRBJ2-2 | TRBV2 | CASLKQEFTGELFF | TGTGCCAGCCTTAAACAGGAATTCACCGGGGAGCTGTTTTTT
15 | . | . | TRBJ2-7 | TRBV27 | CASSLTSQSSYEQYF | TGTGCCAGCAGTTTAACTAGTCAGAGCTCCTACGAGCAGTACTTC
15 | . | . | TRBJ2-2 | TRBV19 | CASSIQGRGTGELFF | TGTGCCAGTAGCATACAGGGGAGGGGAACCGGGGAGCTGTTTTTT
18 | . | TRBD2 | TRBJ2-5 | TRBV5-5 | CASSLEGRLAGVGETQYF | TGTGCCAGCAGCTTGGAGGGGAGACTAGCGGGGGTTGGAGAGACCCAGTACTTC
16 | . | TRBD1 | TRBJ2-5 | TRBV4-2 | CASSQDPDRGKETQYF | TGTGCCAGCAGCCAAGATCCAGACAGGGGGAAAGAGACCCAGTACTTC
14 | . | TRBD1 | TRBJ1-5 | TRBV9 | CASSVGTANQPQHF | TGTGCCAGCAGCGTCGGGACAGCAAATCAGCCCCAGCATTTT
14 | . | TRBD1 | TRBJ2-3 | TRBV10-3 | CAISSDRGPDTQYF | TGTGCCATCAGTTCGGACAGGGGGCCAGATACGCAGTATTTT
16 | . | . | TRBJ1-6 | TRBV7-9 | CASRSRGEGGNSPLHF | TGTGCCAGTCGATCCCGAGGGGAGGGGGGTAATTCACCCCTCCACTTT
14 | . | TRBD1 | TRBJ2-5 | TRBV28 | CASLDRGGRKTQYF | TGTGCCAGCCTAGACAGGGGCGGTAGGAAGACCCAGTACTTC
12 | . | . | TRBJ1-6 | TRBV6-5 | CATRGSDSPLHF | TGTGCCACTAGGGGGTCTGATTCACCCCTCCACTTT
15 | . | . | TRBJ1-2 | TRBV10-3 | CAIRLGTGTVYGYTF | TGTGCCATCAGGCTAGGAACAGGCACCGTCTATGGCTACACCTTC
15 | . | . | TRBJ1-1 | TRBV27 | CASSLGQSGPDEAFF | TGTGCCAGCAGTTTAGGACAAAGTGGGCCAGACGAAGCTTTCTTT
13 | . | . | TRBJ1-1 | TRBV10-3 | CAIMTESNTEAFF | TGTGCCATCATGACAGAATCGAACACTGAAGCTTTCTTT
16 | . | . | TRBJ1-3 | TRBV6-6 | CASSHPKAGRGNTIYF | TGTGCCAGCAGTCACCCAAAGGCAGGGCGTGGAAACACCATATATTTT
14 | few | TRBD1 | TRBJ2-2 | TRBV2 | CASSGDRGHGELFF | TGTGCCAGCAGTGGGGACAGGGGGCACGGGGAGCTGTTTTTT
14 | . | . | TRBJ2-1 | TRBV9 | CASSVEAGYNEQFF | TGTGCCAGCAGCGTAGAGGCCGGGTACAATGAGCAGTTCTTC
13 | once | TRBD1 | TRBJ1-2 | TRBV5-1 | CASSPGQGFGYTF | TGCGCCAGCAGCCCGGGACAGGGGTTTGGCTACACCTTC
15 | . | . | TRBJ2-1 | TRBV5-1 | CASSFSGALYNEQFF | TGCGCCAGCAGCTTCTCAGGGGCGCTCTACAATGAGCAGTTCTTC
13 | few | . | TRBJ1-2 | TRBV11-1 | CASSAGQFYGYTF | TGTGCCAGCAGCGCCGGACAGTTCTATGGCTACACCTTC
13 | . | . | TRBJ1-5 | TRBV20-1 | CSASSGGNQPQHF | TGCAGTGCTAGTTCAGGGGGCAATCAGCCCCAGCATTTT
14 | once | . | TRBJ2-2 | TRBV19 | CASSTTANTGELFF | TGTGCCAGTAGTACGACAGCGAACACCGGGGAGCTGTTTTTT
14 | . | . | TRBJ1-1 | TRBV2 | CASRWTATNTEAFF | TGTGCCAGCAGATGGACAGCTACCAACACTGAAGCTTTCTTT
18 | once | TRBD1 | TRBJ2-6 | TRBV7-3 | CASSDRDRAKAGANVLTF | TGTGCCAGCAGCGACCGGGACAGGGCAAAAGCTGGGGCCAACGTCCTGACTTTC
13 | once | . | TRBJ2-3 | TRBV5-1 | CASSPRHPDTQYF | TGCGCCAGCAGTCCCCGACACCCAGATACGCAGTATTTT
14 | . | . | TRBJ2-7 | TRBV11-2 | CASSLGQGGNEQYF | TGTGCCAGCAGCTTAGGGCAGGGGGGAAACGAGCAGTACTTC
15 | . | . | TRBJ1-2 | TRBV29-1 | CSVAVGASLRYGYTF | TGCAGCGTGGCCGTGGGGGCCAGCCTACGATATGGCTACACCTTC
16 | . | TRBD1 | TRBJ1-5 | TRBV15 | CATSRERQGAIQPQHF | TGTGCCACCAGCAGAGAACGACAGGGGGCAATTCAGCCCCAGCATTTT
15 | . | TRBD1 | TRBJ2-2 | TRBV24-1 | CATCDGTGNTGELFF | TGTGCCACCTGCGATGGGACAGGGAACACCGGGGAGCTGTTTTTT
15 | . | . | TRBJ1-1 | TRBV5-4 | CASRPGGTMNTEAFF | TGTGCCAGCAGACCGGGAGGCACTATGAACACTGAAGCTTTCTTT
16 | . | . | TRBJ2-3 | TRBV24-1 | CATSDPTGTSTDTQYF | TGTGCCACCAGTGACCCGACCGGGACTAGCACAGATACGCAGTATTTT
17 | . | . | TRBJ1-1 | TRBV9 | CASSVATGTPPVTEAFF | TGTGCCAGCAGCGTAGCTACAGGGACACCCCCCGTTACTGAAGCTTTCTTT
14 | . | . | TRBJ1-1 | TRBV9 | CASSVSRTNTEAFF | TGTGCCAGCAGCGTATCAAGAACAAACACTGAAGCTTTCTTT